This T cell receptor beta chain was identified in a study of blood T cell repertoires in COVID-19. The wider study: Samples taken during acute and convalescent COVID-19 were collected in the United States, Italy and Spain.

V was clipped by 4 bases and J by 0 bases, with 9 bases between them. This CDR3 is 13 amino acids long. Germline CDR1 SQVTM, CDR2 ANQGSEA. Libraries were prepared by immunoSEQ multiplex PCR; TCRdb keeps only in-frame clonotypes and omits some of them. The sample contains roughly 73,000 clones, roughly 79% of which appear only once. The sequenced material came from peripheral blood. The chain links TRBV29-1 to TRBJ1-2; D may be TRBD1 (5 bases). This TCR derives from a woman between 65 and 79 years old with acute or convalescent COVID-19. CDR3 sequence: CSVGAGTNYGYTF. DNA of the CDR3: TGCAGCGTTGGGGCAGGGACTAACTATGGCTACACCTTC.